Below, 23 T cell receptor beta chains from the same sample are listed, as sequenced in a study of cytomegalovirus exposure and HLA in healthy donors. With 60 Vbeta and 13 Jbeta primers, the PCR was carried out. Method: immunoSEQ multiplex PCR; TCRdb's copy keeps in-frame clones and lacks some. Altogether 160,000 or so clones are present, over 70% being singletons, with the ten largest covering approximately 0.51%. Sequences were obtained from PBMCs. The receptors shown here come from a woman in her fifties or sixties in good health and CMV-seronegative.

The chain uses TRBV7-8 and TRBJ1-1; D unresolved. V gave up 5 bases and J gave up 4 bases, with 14 bases separating them. Germline V CDR1 and CDR2: SGHVS, FQNEAQ. The CDR3 contains 14 residues. CDR3 residues: CASSPSGLLTEAFF. CDR3 DNA sequence: TGTGCCAGCAGCCCTAGTGGGTTACTCACTGAAGCTTTCTTT.

This clone was counted between two and nine times. The rearrangement joins TRBV9 to TRBJ2-1; TRBD2 matches at 8 bases. The CDR3 is 16 amino acids. Germline CDR1 is SGDLS and CDR2 is YYNGEE. After removal of 4 bases from V and 4 bases from J, the junction contained 10 bases not matched to a gene. This CDR3 is CASSRPGSGAYNEQFF. The CDR3, as DNA: TGTGCCAGCAGCCGTCCCGGTAGCGGGGCATACAATGAGCAGTTCTTC. Supplemented by reference TRBV9 and TRBJ2-1, the full variable domain reads DSGVTQTPKHLITATGQRVTLRCSPRSGDLSVYWYQQSLDQGLQFLIQYYNGEERAKGNILERFSAQQFPDLHSELNLSSLELGDSALYFCASSRPGSGAYNEQFFGPGTRLTVL.

The chain joins TRBV6-6 to TRBJ2-1; 12 bases line up with TRBD2. Trimming at V came to 2 bases and at J to 7 bases, leaving 3 bases not matched to a gene. The CDR3 covers 15 residues. Germline lookup yields CDR1 MNHNY and CDR2 SVGAGI (reference sequence). The CDR3: CASSYPSGGANEQFF. DNA for the CDR3: TGTGCCAGCAGTTACCCTAGCGGGGGGGCAAATGAGCAGTTCTTC.

The CDR3 protein is CASSPDSYNEQFF. CDR3 coding DNA: TGTGCCAGCAGCCCCGACAGCTACAATGAGCAGTTCTTC. The chain links TRBV5-4 to TRBJ2-1; D might be TRBD1 (5 bases). V lost 4 bases and J lost 3, with 8 bases in between. Germline V gene sequence: CDR1 SGHNT, CDR2 YYREEE (reference sequence). The length of the CDR3 is 13 residues.

The V gene is TRBV14, the J gene TRBJ2-3, with 7 bases lining up with TRBD2. The germline CDR1 and CDR2 sequences are SGHDN and FVKESK. The V and J ends lost 2 bases and 2 bases, in that order; junction bases with no gene match: 10. This CDR3 has 17 residues. The CDR3 coding sequence is TGTGCCAGCAGCCAAATGGTCATAGCGGGCTTCACAGATACGCAGTATTTT. Translated: CASSQMVIAGFTDTQYF.

V is TRBV10-1 and J is TRBJ2-1; 7 positions agree with TRBD1. Germline loops: CDR1 WNHNN, CDR2 SYGVQD (reference sequence). The CDR3 length is 15 residues. Trimming at V came to 5 bases and at J to 6 bases, leaving 10 bases not matched to a gene. The CDR3 sequence is CASSPRRTGLNEQFF. The CDR3 nucleotides read TGCGCCAGCAGTCCCCGGAGGACAGGTCTCAATGAGCAGTTCTTC.

The V gene is TRBV30, the J gene TRBJ1-4; no reliable D call. CDR3 length equals 13 residues. From germline, CDR1 is GTSNPN and CDR2 SVGIG (reference sequence). Trimming pared 8 bases from V and 7 bases from J, leaving 17 bases between. In nucleotides, the CDR3 is TGTGCCGGACTCGGTAGGAGCGGTGAAAAACTGTTTTTT. It translates to CAGLGRSGEKLFF.

The V call is TRBV6-1, the J call TRBJ2-4, with D perhaps matching TRBD1 (6 bases). Trimming left V 4 bases short and J 0 bases short, with 10 bases between. The CDR3 loop spans 15 amino acids. Germline loops: CDR1 MNHNS, CDR2 SASEGT. CDR3: CASSGGQLAKNIQYF. The CDR3 bases are TGTGCCAGCAGTGGGGGGCAGCTAGCCAAAAACATTCAGTACTTC.

The rearrangement links TRBV9 to TRBJ1-3; no reliable D call. The CDR3 extends over 13 amino acids. Looked up from germline, CDR1 is SGDLS and CDR2 is YYNGEE. Trimming removed 4 bases from V and 9 bases from J, with 14 bases in between. The CDR3 DNA reads as TGTGCCAGCAGCCTAGAGCCTGGTAGCACCATATATTTT. It yields the protein CASSLEPGSTIYF. Full variable domain (outside the CDR3, taken from reference TRBV9 and TRBJ1-3): DSGVTQTPKHLITATGQRVTLRCSPRSGDLSVYWYQQSLDQGLQFLIQYYNGEERAKGNILERFSAQQFPDLHSELNLSSLELGDSALYFCASSLEPGSTIYFGEGSWLTVV.

The J gene is TRBJ2-3, the V gene TRBV6-1; D gene unclear. The germline V and J ends were trimmed by 6 bases and 0 bases, with 4 bases remaining between them. Germline V lookup: CDR1 MNHNS, CDR2 SASEGT. This CDR3 region has 12 residues. CDR3 amino acids: CASRESTDTQYF. In DNA, the CDR3 is TGTGCCAGCAGGGAGAGCACAGATACGCAGTATTTT.

This chain joins TRBV9 and TRBJ2-1; D ambiguous. The germline V gene has CDR1 SGDLS and CDR2 YYNGEE. The germline V and J ends were trimmed by 4 bases and 3 bases, with 14 bases remaining between them. This CDR3 region has 15 residues. The CDR3 region is CASSPRQVDYNEQFF. The DNA for the CDR3 is TGTGCCAGCAGCCCGCGTCAGGTAGACTACAATGAGCAGTTCTTC. The variable domain in full, completed from reference TRBV9 and TRBJ2-1, reads DSGVTQTPKHLITATGQRVTLRCSPRSGDLSVYWYQQSLDQGLQFLIQYYNGEERAKGNILERFSAQQFPDLHSELNLSSLELGDSALYFCASSPRQVDYNEQFFGPGTRLTVL.

This rearrangement joins TRBV6-1 to TRBJ2-1, with D unclear. Trimming took 6 bases from V and 7 from J, leaving 19 bases between them. This CDR3 is built from 15 residues. Germline V CDR1 and CDR2: MNHNS, SASEGT. The CDR3 reads CASSGVGHGGNEQFF. The CDR3 nucleotides read TGTGCCAGCAGCGGAGTCGGTCACGGTGGGAATGAGCAGTTCTTC.

V usage is TRBV27 and J usage is TRBJ2-7; 8 bases align to TRBD2. V shed 5 bases, J shed 2 bases, and the junction held 11 bases outside the gene matches. The CDR3 totals 16 residues. CDR1 MNHEY and CDR2 SMNVEV come from the germline V gene (reference sequence). The CDR3 DNA sequence: TGTGCCAGCAGTCCCCACCCCGGGGGGGGAGCCTACGAGCAGTACTTC. Protein sequence: CASSPHPGGGAYEQYF.

This chain uses TRBV5-1 with TRBJ2-2; D possibly corresponds to TRBD1 (6 bases). Trimming cost V 5 bases and J 3 bases, with 8 bases left between them. This CDR3 comprises 13 residues. CDR1 is SGHRS, CDR2 YFSETQ, per germline. CDR3 protein: CASSKGDTGELFF. CDR3 nucleotide sequence: TGCGCCAGCAGTAAGGGGGACACCGGGGAGCTGTTTTTT. Full variable domain (outside the CDR3, taken from reference TRBV5-1 and TRBJ2-2): KAGVTQTPRYLIKTRGQQVTLSCSPISGHRSVSWYQQTPGQGLQFLFEYFSETQRNKGNFPGRFSGRQFSNSRSEMNVSTLELGDSALYLCASSKGDTGELFFGEGSRLTVL.

The CDR3 sequence is CASSPRNTNTGELFF. CDR3 nucleotide sequence: TGTGCCAGCAGCCCGAGGAATACGAACACCGGGGAGCTGTTTTTT. The rearrangement links TRBV7-3 to TRBJ2-2; D call uncertain. Per germline, CDR1 SGHTA and CDR2 FQGTGA. The CDR3 is 15 residues long. V lost 5 bases to trimming and J lost 0 bases, with 10 bases between them.

For this clone: This same CDR3 is encoded by further DNA sequences in the sample. The V call is TRBV14, the J call TRBJ2-5; 9 bases agree with TRBD1. This CDR3 is 15 amino acids long. The germline V gene encodes CDR1 SGHDN and CDR2 FVKESK. Trimming removed 4 bases from V and 5 bases from J; junction bases left unmatched: 8. CDR3 bases: TGTGCCAGCAGCCTCATAGGACAGGGGCAGGAGACCCAGTACTTC. Translated: CASSLIGQGQETQYF.

The chain combines TRBV11-3 with TRBJ2-2, with D possibly matching TRBD1 (5 bases). Germline CDR1 SGHNT, CDR2 YENEEA. Trimming removed 4 bases from V and 6 bases from J, with 15 bases in between. The CDR3 is made up of 15 amino acids. CDR3 sequence (DNA): TGTGCCAGCAGCTCCGATCTCCAGGGCCCCGGGGAGCTGTTTTTT. Translating gives CASSSDLQGPGELFF. The full variable domain, its missing parts supplied by reference TRBV11-3 and TRBJ2-2, is EAGVVQSPRYKIIEKKQPVAFWCNPISGHNTLYWYLQNLGQGPELLIRYENEEAVDDSQLPKDRFSAERLKGVDSTLKIQPAELGDSAVYLCASSSDLQGPGELFFGEGSRLTVL.

V is TRBV5-1 and J is TRBJ2-1, with 10 bases aligning to TRBD2. CDR3 length equals 18 residues. The V gene's germline CDR1 is SGHRS and CDR2 YFSETQ. V was pared by 1 base and J by 6 bases, with 13 bases of the junction left unmatched. The CDR3 is CASSLTAGAGGRRNEQFF. DNA for the CDR3: TGCGCCAGCAGCTTGACCGCTGGAGCGGGAGGGCGACGCAATGAGCAGTTCTTC.

This clone was counted a few times. The chain has TRBV5-1 and TRBJ1-1; D gene unclear. The V gene's germline CDR1 is SGHRS and CDR2 YFSETQ. Trimming pared 2 bases from V and 1 base from J, leaving 12 bases between. This CDR3 is 15 amino acids long. The CDR3 loop is CASSFSTSGNTEAFF. DNA of the CDR3: TGCGCCAGCAGCTTTTCCACTTCGGGGAACACTGAAGCTTTCTTT. Variable domain in full (rest from reference TRBV5-1 and TRBJ1-1): KAGVTQTPRYLIKTRGQQVTLSCSPISGHRSVSWYQQTPGQGLQFLFEYFSETQRNKGNFPGRFSGRQFSNSRSEMNVSTLELGDSALYLCASSFSTSGNTEAFFGQGTRLTVV.

The genes are TRBV28 and TRBJ2-7; 9 nucleotides align to TRBD2. The junction had 10 bases not matched to a gene; V was cut back by 7 bases and J by 3 bases. CDR3 length: 15 amino acids. Germline assignment: CDR1 MDHEN and CDR2 SYDVKM. The CDR3: CASMSASGDLYEQYF. CDR3 nucleotide sequence: TGTGCCAGCATGTCCGCTAGCGGGGACCTCTACGAGCAGTACTTC. Full variable domain (outside the CDR3, taken from reference TRBV28 and TRBJ2-7): DVKVTQSSRYLVKRTGEKVFLECVQDMDHENMFWYRQDPGLGLRLIYFSYDVKMKEKGDIPEGYSVSREKKERFSLILESASTNQTSMYLCASMSASGDLYEQYFGPGTRLTVT.

The genes are TRBV2 and TRBJ1-1; TRBD1 matches 10 bases. CDR1 and CDR2 (germline): SNHLY, FYNNEI. The length of the CDR3 is 12 residues. V gave up 6 bases and J gave up 6 bases; unmatched junction bases: 1. CDR3 sequence (DNA): TGTGCCAGCAGAGACAGGGGGCCTGAAGCTTTCTTT. It codes for CASRDRGPEAFF.

In DNA, the CDR3 is TGCGCCAGCAGCCCCCAAACTGGACAGGCTGAAGCTTTCTTT. Amino acids: CASSPQTGQAEAFF. V usage is TRBV5-1 and J usage is TRBJ1-1, with 7 bases that match TRBD1. J was trimmed by 6 bases and V by 4 bases; bases with no gene match: 9. The CDR3 runs 14 residues. The germline CDR1 and CDR2 sequences are SGHRS and YFSETQ.

The chain uses TRBV11-2 and TRBJ2-3; 7 positions agree with TRBD2. Trimming cost V 2 bases and J 8 bases; bases outside gene matches: 10. Germline CDR1 SGHAT, CDR2 FQNNGV. The CDR3 is made up of 15 amino acids. The CDR3 sequence is CASSLRGSPVGTQYF. As DNA, the CDR3 is TGTGCCAGCAGCTTACGCGGGAGCCCTGTCGGTACGCAGTATTTT.